This paragraph reports one TCR beta chain. Its antigen is undetermined. The source of the sample is a study of post-analysis software for immune sequencing data. The wider study: Both relapsing-remitting and secondary progressive multiple sclerosis featured among the disease courses, as did progressive-relapsing multiple sclerosis. Notes on the study in general: For normalized Chao1 diversity, multiple sclerosis patients scored significantly lower than controls did. There were five or six TRBV segments more frequent in patients than controls, and TRBV5-6, TRBV5-1 and TRBV20-1 were among them. By F measure, strong co-clustering occurred among samples prepared in the same batch.

Presence of unique molecular identifiers characterized the TCR beta cDNA libraries. TCRdb recomputed calls from the PCR reads with MiXCR, one row per CDR3 protein. Of approximately 690,000 distinct CDR3 sequences in the sample, approximately 60% are singletons; the top ten hold 11%. This CDR3 has 13 residues. Germline CDR1 reads SGHAT; CDR2 reads FQNNGV. Trimming left V 2 bases short and J 5 bases short, with 9 bases between. Sequencing input: blood. The sequence was collected from a girl aged 2 to 9 with multiple sclerosis. The rearrangement joins TRBV11-2 to TRBJ2-5; D uncertain. CDR3 in DNA: TGTGCCAGCAGCTTACCCTCATCCGAGACCCAGTACTTC. As protein: CASSLPSSETQYF. The complete variable domain, with remaining parts taken from reference TRBV11-2 and TRBJ2-5, reads EAGVAQSPRYKIIEKRQSVAFWCNPISGHATLYWYQQILGQGPKLLIQFQNNGVVDDSQLPKDRFSAERLKGVDSTLKIQPAKLEDSAVYLCASSLPSSETQYFGPGTRLLVL.